This passage covers 11 T cell receptor beta chains from one sample sequenced in a study of T cells expressing NK-cell markers. One entry per CDR3 protein, without DNA, is what TCRdb gives after re-calling the 5' RACE reads. Its listing shows about 370,000 distinct CDR3 sequences. Sequenced material: blood T cells: a sorted CD56 or NKG2C T cell subset, CD4+ or CD8+ T cells, or bulk PBMC T cells (not recorded which). Every receptor here comes from a woman aged 50 to 60 in good health.

The genes are TRBV27 and TRBJ1-5; TCRdb's D call, TRBD1, is unchecked because there is no DNA. This CDR3 is built from 15 residues. The V gene's germline CDR1 is MNHEY and CDR2 SMNVEV (reference sequence). CDR3: CASRYGQGSNQPQHF.

The CDR3 region is CASSQEGNSPLHF. The chain is built from TRBV4-2 and TRBJ1-6. CDR1 and CDR2 (germline): LGHNA, YNFKEQ. The CDR3 length is 13 residues.

The genes are TRBV12-3 or TRBV12-4 and TRBJ2-7; there is no DNA to check the TCRdb D call of TRBD1. The CDR3 spans 15 residues. The CDR3 is CASREGGGSSYEQYF.

CDR3 amino acids: CASSYSQNTGELFF. The chain has TRBV6-6 and TRBJ2-2. Germline V gene lookup returns CDR1 MNHNY and CDR2 SVGAGI (reference sequence). This CDR3 has 14 residues.

The chain employs TRBV27 and TRBJ2-1. Germline-derived CDR1 and CDR2 are MNHEY and SMNVEV (reference sequence). CDR3 length: 14 amino acids. The CDR3 is CASSFWPSTHEQFF.

CDR3 loop: CASSPVEGNYGYTF. The gene calls are TRBV12-3 or TRBV12-4 and TRBJ1-2. This CDR3 spans 14 amino acids.

The chain links TRBV12-3 or TRBV12-4 to TRBJ2-1; TCRdb's D call of TRBD2 is untestable without DNA. The CDR3 contains 12 residues. The CDR3 reads CASTSDANEQFF.

V and J are TRBV5-5 and TRBJ2-7; without DNA, the TCRdb call of TRBD2 cannot be checked. The CDR3 spans 14 residues. Germline V gene lookup returns CDR1 SGHKS and CDR2 YYEKEE (reference sequence). The CDR3 here is CASSGGLVSYEQYF.

The rearrangement joins TRBV3-1 to TRBJ2-1; the TCRdb call, TRBD2, lacks DNA for checking. There are 15 residues in the CDR3. Looked up from germline, CDR1 is LGHDT and CDR2 is YNNKEL (reference sequence). This CDR3 is CASSPTWREGIQQFF.

This chain joins TRBV20-1 and TRBJ2-3; TCRdb outputs TRBD1, but without DNA this stays unchecked. CDR3 size: 18 residues. In germline, CDR1 is DFQATT, CDR2 SNEGSKA (reference sequence). The CDR3 sequence: CSASPGTSTLGAADTQYF.

The genes are TRBV4-1 and TRBJ2-2; TCRdb selects TRBD1, and the lack of DNA leaves this call unchecked. The CDR3 sequence is 18 residues long. Per germline, CDR1 MGHRA and CDR2 YSYEKL. The CDR3 loop reads CASSQTPGTPSYTGELFF.